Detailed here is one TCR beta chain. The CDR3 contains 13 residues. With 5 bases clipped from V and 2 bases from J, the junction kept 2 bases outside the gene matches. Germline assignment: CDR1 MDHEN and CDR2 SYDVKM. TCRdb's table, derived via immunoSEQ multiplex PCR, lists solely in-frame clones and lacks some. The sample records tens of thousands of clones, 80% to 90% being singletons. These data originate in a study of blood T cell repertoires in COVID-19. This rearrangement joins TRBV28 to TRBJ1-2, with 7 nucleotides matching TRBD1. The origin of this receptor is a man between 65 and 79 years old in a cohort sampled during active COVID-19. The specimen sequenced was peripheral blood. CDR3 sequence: CASSVTGNYGYTF. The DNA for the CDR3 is TGTGCCAGCAGTGTGACAGGGAACTATGGCTACACCTTC.